This TCR beta chain was captured in a study of PD-1 blockade in mismatch repair-deficient tumors. V shed 1 base and J shed 10 bases, with 14 bases lying between them. The germline CDR1 and CDR2 sequences are SGHAT and FQNNGV. This CDR3 region has 14 residues. Mismatch repair deficiency was confirmed in all patients, by PCR or immunohistochemistry. Sequencing used immunoSEQ multiplex PCR; TCRdb keeps in-frame clones, though not all of them. The data contain approximately 120,000 clones, around 87% of them singletons. The sample in question was peripheral blood, obtained 44 weeks after starting pembrolizumab. This TCR was sampled from an adult with mismatch repair-deficient cancer. The V and J genes are TRBV11-2 and TRBJ2-1; D is possibly TRBD1 (6 bases). As DNA, the CDR3 is TGTGCCAGCAGCTTAGTCTCAGGGGTCTGGGAGCAGTTCTTC. Translating gives CASSLVSGVWEQFF. Supplemented by reference TRBV11-2 and TRBJ2-1, the full variable domain reads EAGVAQSPRYKIIEKRQSVAFWCNPISGHATLYWYQQILGQGPKLLIQFQNNGVVDDSQLPKDRFSAERLKGVDSTLKIQPAKLEDSAVYLCASSLVSGVWEQFFGPGTRLTVL.